This T cell receptor (beta chain) was obtained from a study of identifying expanded T cells in peripheral blood. Trimming left V 6 bases short and J 2 bases short, with 12 bases between. Germline V gene data show CDR1 as SNHLY and CDR2 as FYNNEI. The CDR3 runs to 14 residues. Clones were read by immunoSEQ multiplex PCR, and TCRdb kept only the in-frame ones, dropping some. The sample includes about 78,000 clones, roughly 81% of them seen just once. The TCR was taken from a person aged 18 to 70 in good health. The chain combines TRBV2 with TRBJ2-3, with D uncertain. Sequencing used blood. The CDR3 nucleotides are TGTGCCAGCAGGGATGGCTTCGACACAGATACGCAGTATTTT. This codes for CASRDGFDTDTQYF. Together with reference TRBV2 and TRBJ2-3, the CDR3 gives the full variable domain: EPEVTQTPSHQVTQMGQEVILRCVPISNHLYFYWYRQILGQKVEFLVSFYNNEISEKSEIFDDQFSVERPDGSNFTLKIRSTKLEDSAMYFCASRDGFDTDTQYFGPGTRLTVL.